The 8 T cell receptor beta chains presented below share a single source sample, sequenced in a study of cytomegalovirus exposure and HLA in healthy donors. The data were produced by immunoSEQ multiplex PCR, yet TCRdb's version contains in-frame clones alone and is incomplete. The sample lists a few hundred thousand clones; over 75% were seen once. The sequenced material came from PBMCs. These receptors were taken from a man aged 30 to 45 in good health and CMV-seronegative.

The count of this clone is one. The gene calls are TRBV5-5 and TRBJ2-7, with D uncertain. CDR1 is SGHKS and CDR2 is YYEKEE in the germline V gene (reference sequence). V dropped 4 bases and J dropped 1 base, with 15 bases sitting between them. The length of the CDR3 is 15 residues. This CDR3 reads CASSPTTLESYEQYF. CDR3 DNA: TGTGCCAGCAGCCCTACAACACTGGAGTCCTACGAGCAGTACTTC.

The gene calls are TRBV5-1 and TRBJ2-3; D is possibly TRBD2 (6 bases). The CDR3 spans 16 residues. V dropped 0 bases and J dropped 2 bases, with 13 bases sitting between them. The V gene's germline CDR1 is SGHRS and CDR2 YFSETQ. The CDR3 region is CASSLEGGTTTDTQYF. The CDR3 DNA reads TGCGCCAGCAGCTTGGAAGGCGGGACCACCACAGATACGCAGTATTTT.

This chain links TRBV27 with TRBJ2-1; 9 bases fit TRBD1. Trimming took 6 bases from V and 8 from J; bases not matched to a gene: 11. This CDR3 has 15 amino acids. Germline V gives CDR1 MNHEY, CDR2 SMNVEV (reference sequence). The CDR3 region is CASSPLGQGFDEQFF. CDR3 DNA: TGTGCCAGCAGCCCCCTGGGACAGGGATTCGATGAGCAGTTCTTC.

The sample holds one count of this clone. The genes are TRBV27 and TRBJ1-1; D unclear. Germline V gives CDR1 MNHEY, CDR2 SMNVEV (reference sequence). The V end lost 5 bases, the J end lost 5 bases, and 9 bases lay between the germline ends. The CDR3 has 12 residues. CDR3 in amino acids: CASSPERTEAFF. The CDR3 DNA is TGTGCCAGCAGTCCCGAGAGAACTGAAGCTTTCTTT.

The chain has TRBV7-2 and TRBJ2-3; D call uncertain. This CDR3 has 15 residues. V dropped 0 bases and J dropped 0 bases, with 7 bases sitting between them. Germline CDR1 reads SGHTA; CDR2 reads FQGNSA. The CDR3 protein is CASSLAGPSTDTQYF. For the CDR3, the DNA is TGTGCCAGCAGCTTAGCGGGCCCTAGCACAGATACGCAGTATTTT.

This clone has only a few counts. V usage is TRBV10-1 and J usage is TRBJ2-2; TRBD2 might be the D (6 bases). CDR1 and CDR2 from the germline V gene are WNHNN and SYGVQD (reference sequence). CDR3 length: 13 residues. Trimming took off 8 bases at V and 3 bases at J, with 10 bases between the two ends. The CDR3 region is CASSERDTGELFF. For the CDR3, the DNA is TGCGCCAGCTCTGAGCGGGACACCGGGGAGCTGTTTTTT.

The chain employs TRBV6-1 and TRBJ1-6; 7 bases agree with TRBD1. Trimming removed 3 bases from V and 8 bases from J; junction bases left unmatched: 7. CDR1 and CDR2 from the germline V gene are MNHNS and SASEGT. This CDR3 has 15 amino acids. The CDR3 loop is CASSDRTGPHSPLHF. CDR3 nucleotides: TGTGCCAGCAGTGATAGGACAGGTCCCCATTCACCCCTCCACTTT.

This clone was observed once. V gene TRBV28 combines with J gene TRBJ2-6; 9 bases match TRBD1. CDR3 length equals 19 residues. Germline lookup yields CDR1 MDHEN and CDR2 SYDVKM. With V trimmed by 3 bases and J by 0 bases, 9 bases remained unmatched. The CDR3 DNA follows: TGTGCCAGCAGTTTCCCTCTGGGACAGGGATCCTCTGGGGCCAACGTCCTGACTTTC. Its protein is CASSFPLGQGSSGANVLTF.